The 23 T cell receptor beta chains listed next were all sequenced from one sample in a study of human T cells and chemical hapten exposure. TCRdb re-analysed the RACE reads in MiXCR, keeping a single row per CDR3 protein. The sample lists roughly 100,000 distinct CDR3 sequences; less than 45% were seen once. Time point in this sample: patch test 3, about 24 weeks after DPC sensitization. As to treatment: therapeutic diphenylcyclopropenone sensitization with weekly scalp DPC. The material was whole blood, obtained in connection with sensitization to the hapten diphenylcyclopropenone (DPC). These receptors were obtained from a man aged 35-49 years with alopecia areata. Some clones in this sample may be carry-over from other donors' samples.

The chain has TRBV10-3 and TRBJ1-1; D not certain. V was cut by 2 bases and J by 7 bases, with 11 bases left in between. The germline V gene encodes CDR1 ENHRY and CDR2 SYGVKD. The CDR3 sequence is 13 residues long. The CDR3 DNA reads as TGTGCCATCAGTGAGGCCCAGCCGTATGAAGCTTTCTTT. It translates to CAISEAQPYEAFF.

This clonotype was seen more than once but under ten times. J is TRBJ2-7 and V is TRBV7-8; 8 bases agree with TRBD1. V trimming: 5 bases; J trimming: 6 bases; junction bases outside the gene matches: 18. The CDR3 extends over 17 amino acids. Per the germline V gene, CDR1 is SGHVS and CDR2 is FQNEAQ. The CDR3 nucleotides read TGTGCCAGCAGCCCCATTGCCAACGGACAGGGTTCGCGCGAGCAGTACTTC. It codes for CASSPIANGQGSREQYF.

The chain joins TRBV28 to TRBJ1-2; D not certain. This CDR3 region has 18 residues. Germline assignment: CDR1 MDHEN and CDR2 SYDVKM. Trimming left V 6 bases short and J 8 bases short, with 31 bases between. CDR3: CASSPTWPETPEGRGYTF. CDR3 DNA: TGTGCCAGCAGCCCTACCTGGCCTGAGACTCCCGAAGGCAGGGGCTACACCTTC.

This clonotype was seen more than once but under ten times. The chain carries TRBV20-1 and TRBJ2-2, with TRBD2 as a possible D gene (5 bases). The CDR3 is made up of 16 amino acids. Trimming cost V 0 bases and J 7 bases, with 18 bases left between them. Germline lookup yields CDR1 DFQATT and CDR2 SNEGSKA (reference sequence). In DNA, the CDR3 is TGCAGTGCTAGAGATCGGGCACTAGGCAGTGTCGGGGAGCTGTTTTTT. This translates into CSARDRALGSVGELFF.

This clonotype was seen a few times. The chain recombines TRBV6-5 with TRBJ1-1, with D possibly being TRBD1 (6 bases). V was clipped by 2 bases and J by 3 bases, with 13 bases between them. CDR1 and CDR2 from the germline V gene are MNHEY and SVGAGI. The CDR3 runs to 15 residues. The CDR3 sequence is CASSYRGAKYTEAFF. In nucleotides, the CDR3 is TGTGCCAGCAGTTACAGGGGGGCTAAGTACACTGAAGCTTTCTTT.

The table lists this clonotype with a few counts. The V and J genes are TRBV20-1 and TRBJ2-7, with D possibly being TRBD2 (5 bases). The V gene lost 0 bases and the J gene lost 5 bases, with 14 bases spanning the gap. There are 14 residues in the CDR3. CDR1 and CDR2 (germline): DFQATT, SNEGSKA (reference sequence). The CDR3 region has the DNA TGCAGTGCTAGAGATCAGGCGGGCGTCAACGAGCAGTACTTC. This codes for CSARDQAGVNEQYF.

The V gene is TRBV20-1, the J gene TRBJ1-6, with 12 bases that match TRBD1. Germline CDR1 is DFQATT and CDR2 is SNEGSKA (reference sequence). CDR3 length: 17 residues. Trimming removed 2 bases from V and 10 bases from J; junction bases left unmatched: 12. This CDR3 is CSARLSRDRGLVSPLHF. Written as DNA, the CDR3 is TGCAGTGCTAGATTATCCCGGGACAGGGGGCTGGTATCACCCCTCCACTTT.

The chain uses TRBV4-3 and TRBJ2-7, with unresolved D. The CDR3 has 14 residues. The V end lost 4 bases, the J end lost 0 bases, and 10 bases lay between the germline ends. Germline-derived CDR1 and CDR2 are LGHNA and YSLEER. CDR3 sequence: CASSLKRSSYEQYF. The CDR3 coding sequence is TGCGCCAGCAGCCTGAAACGCAGCTCCTACGAGCAGTACTTC.

This clonotype has at least ten counts. The CDR3 reads CASSLVSYSNQPQHF. CDR3 bases: TGTGCCAGCAGTTTGGTCAGCTATAGCAATCAGCCCCAGCATTTT. This chain connects TRBV28 to TRBJ1-5; D gene unclear. CDR1 is MDHEN, CDR2 SYDVKM, per germline. This CDR3 comprises 15 residues. Trimming pared 3 bases from V and 0 bases from J, leaving 9 bases between.

This clonotype was picked up a small number of times. This chain links TRBV4-2 with TRBJ2-1; D gene ambiguous. Germline V gene sequence: CDR1 LGHNA, CDR2 YNFKEQ. The CDR3 consists of 12 residues. The germline V and J ends were trimmed by 0 bases and 12 bases, with 9 bases remaining between them. CDR3 coding DNA: TGTGCCAGCAGCCAAGAGACCCTGGCGCAGTTCTTC. Amino acids: CASSQETLAQFF.

V is TRBV7-6 and J is TRBJ2-3, with D hard to call. Germline loops: CDR1 SGHVS, CDR2 FNYEAQ. CDR3 length equals 15 residues. The ends were cut back, 6 bases at V and 1 base at J, with 14 bases in the middle. The CDR3 nucleotides are TGTGCCAGCAGGCGCCTTGGAATAGGCACAGATACGCAGTATTTT. Amino acid sequence: CASRRLGIGTDTQYF. The whole variable domain, filled in from reference TRBV7-6 and TRBJ2-3, reads GAGVSQSPRYKVTKRGQDVALRCDPISGHVSLYWYRQALGQGPEFLTYFNYEAQQDKSGLPNDRFSAERPEGSISTLTIQRTEQRDSAMYRCASRRLGIGTDTQYFGPGTRLTVL.

The chain carries TRBV20-1 and TRBJ2-1; TRBD2 aligns across 9 bases. Unmatched junction bases numbered 6, after V lost 5 bases and J lost 4 bases. CDR1 DFQATT and CDR2 SNEGSKA come from the germline V gene (reference sequence). The CDR3 extends over 14 amino acids. Written as DNA, the CDR3 is TGCAGTGCTGAGGCTAGCGGGGCGTACAATGAGCAGTTCTTC. This translates into CSAEASGAYNEQFF.

V usage is TRBV21-1 and J usage is TRBJ2-7. TRBV21-1 is a documented pseudogene. CDR3 size: 14 residues. DNA for the CDR3: TGTGCCAGCAGCCCCAATAGGATAACGGGGGAGCAGTACGTC. Amino acid sequence: CASSPNRITGEQYV.

This clonotype was seen only a few times. This chain uses TRBV20-1 with TRBJ2-7; maybe TRBD2 (6 bases). V was shortened by 1 base and J by 4 bases, with 11 bases between the two germline ends. The CDR3 contains 13 residues. The germline CDR1 and CDR2 sequences are DFQATT and SNEGSKA (reference sequence). In DNA, the CDR3 is TGCAGTGCTAGAGGCCTGACTAGATACGAGCAGTACTTC. It translates to CSARGLTRYEQYF.

The chain carries TRBV12-3 or TRBV12-4 and TRBJ2-3; weak D call: TRBD2 (7 bases). Trimming removed 5 bases from V and 6 bases from J, with 33 bases in between. The CDR3 sequence is 20 residues long. CDR3 nucleotides: TGTGCCAGCAGTATCAGGACAGCCGTTATAGCGGGCCCGAAGAAGGATACGCAGTATTTT. Protein: CASSIRTAVIAGPKKDTQYF.

V usage is TRBV6-5 and J usage is TRBJ2-7; TRBD2 matches 10 bases. The CDR3 consists of 14 residues. Trimming removed 6 bases from V and 1 base from J; junction bases left unmatched: 3. Germline CDR1 MNHEY, CDR2 SVGAGI. The CDR3 DNA follows: TGTGCCAGCAGAAAAGCGGGAGGGTCCTACGAGCAGTACGTC. The encoded protein is CASRKAGGSYEQYV.

The count of this clonotype is one. The chain couples TRBV7-9 to TRBJ2-7; D unresolved. The ends were cut back, 1 base at V and 5 bases at J, with 9 bases in the middle. Germline V lookup: CDR1 SEHNR, CDR2 FQNEAQ (reference sequence). This CDR3 comprises 13 residues. The CDR3 DNA sequence: TGTGCCAGCAGCTTAGAACCCCTCCACGAGCAGTACGTC. Translated, it gives CASSLEPLHEQYV.

With regard to this clonotype: The conserved phenylalanine or tryptophan normally closing the CDR3 is absent here, so this likely arose from a read error. The chain combines TRBV6-1 with TRBJ2-7; D possibly corresponds to TRBD2 (6 bases). Germline values: CDR1 MNHNS, CDR2 SASEGT. This CDR3 spans 12 amino acids. V was clipped by 4 bases and J by 8 bases, with 12 bases between them. The CDR3 protein is CASSGGVRQQYI. The CDR3 DNA reads as TGTGCCAGCAGTGGGGGGGTACGGCAGCAGTACATC.

Only a few counts were recorded for this clonotype. The rearrangement uses TRBV7-2 and TRBJ2-7, with unresolved D. Trimming removed 7 bases from V and 3 bases from J, with 13 bases in between. This CDR3 is 13 amino acids long. Looked up from germline, CDR1 is SGHTA and CDR2 is FQGNSA. The CDR3 here is CASNPHPGYEQYF. CDR3 nucleotides: TGTGCCAGCAACCCCCACCCCGGCTACGAGCAGTACTTC.

This clonotype came up a few times. J is TRBJ2-3 and V is TRBV6-6; tentative D call: TRBD1 (6 bases). Trimming shortened V by 6 bases and J by 0 bases, and 7 bases separated the two germline ends. CDR1 and CDR2 from the germline V gene are MNHNY and SVGAGI (reference sequence). The CDR3 length is 13 residues. The CDR3 sequence is CASRGHSTDTQYF. The CDR3, as DNA: TGTGCCAGCAGGGGACATAGCACAGATACGCAGTATTTT.

This clonotype occurred once. The chain has TRBV7-2 and TRBJ2-4; 8 nucleotides align to TRBD2. The V gene's germline CDR1 is SGHTA and CDR2 FQGNSA. The J segment lost 0 bases and the V segment lost 2 bases, leaving 3 bases of the junction unmatched. The CDR3 has 16 residues. The CDR3 loop is CASSLRTSIAKNIQYF. In nucleotides, the CDR3 is TGTGCCAGCAGCTTAAGGACTAGCATAGCCAAAAACATTCAGTACTTC.

CDR3 bases: TGTGCCAGCAGAGGAGTGGGGGCTGGAAACACCATATATTTT. It specifies CASRGVGAGNTIYF. The gene calls are TRBV6-6 and TRBJ1-3; a possible D gene is TRBD1 (5 bases). The CDR3 loop spans 14 amino acids. Germline CDR1 MNHNY, CDR2 SVGAGI (reference sequence). The ends were cut back, 6 bases at V and 2 bases at J, with 11 bases in the middle.

This clonotype has a handful of counts. The V and J genes are TRBV29-1 and TRBJ2-5; TRBD1 agrees at 8 bases. The J segment lost 5 bases and the V segment lost 5 bases, leaving 7 bases of the junction unmatched. Per germline, CDR1 SQVTM and CDR2 ANQGSEA. CDR3 size: 13 residues. The CDR3 sequence is CSVSRTGRETQYF. The CDR3, as DNA: TGCAGCGTTTCCCGGACAGGGAGGGAGACCCAGTACTTC.